The sequence of this T cell receptor (beta chain) was determined in a study of T cells after yellow fever vaccination. Findings of the study overall: By day 5 rather than day 15, the secondary response had peaked, though it was weaker. Abundant clonotypes from the bulk population could get into FACS-sorted repertoires as contaminants.

Researchers made TCR cDNA using 5'RACE template switching, and this step added a universal primer site and UMIs. TCRdb independently ran MiXCR on the 5' RACE reads; one entry per CDR3 protein. The sample lists 50,000 or so distinct CDR3 sequences; around 6.5% were seen once. In this sample, this clonotype turned up many times. Its target is unknown. The TCR originated in a man aged 18 to 29 who received the YFV17D yellow fever vaccine. The sample was CD8+ T cells sorted from PBMCs, taken on the day of the first yellow fever vaccination.

The CDR3 sequence: CASSLDGTAFEAFF. For the CDR3, the DNA is TGTGCCAGCAGCTTGGACGGGACAGCCTTTGAAGCTTTCTTT. The V gene is TRBV7-6, the J gene TRBJ1-1, with 7 positions matching TRBD1. Trimming cost V 3 bases and J 7 bases; bases outside gene matches: 8. Looked up from germline, CDR1 is SGHVS and CDR2 is FNYEAQ. This CDR3 has 14 residues. The whole variable domain, remainder taken from reference TRBV7-6 and TRBJ1-1, is GAGVSQSPRYKVTKRGQDVALRCDPISGHVSLYWYRQALGQGPEFLTYFNYEAQQDKSGLPNDRFSAERPEGSISTLTIQRTEQRDSAMYRCASSLDGTAFEAFFGQGTRLTVV.